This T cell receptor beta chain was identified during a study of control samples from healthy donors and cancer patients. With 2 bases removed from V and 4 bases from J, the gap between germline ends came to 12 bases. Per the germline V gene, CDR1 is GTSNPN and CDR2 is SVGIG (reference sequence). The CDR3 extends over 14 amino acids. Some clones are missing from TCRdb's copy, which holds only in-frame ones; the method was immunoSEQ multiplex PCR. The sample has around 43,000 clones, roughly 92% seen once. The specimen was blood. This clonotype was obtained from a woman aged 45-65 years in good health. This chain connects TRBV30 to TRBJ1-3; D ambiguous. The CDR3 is CAWSYWTEGNTIYF. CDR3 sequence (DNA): TGTGCCTGGAGTTACTGGACGGAGGGAAACACCATATATTTT.